These 13 T cell receptor beta chains were all obtained from the same sample, sequenced in a study of graft-versus-host responses after intestinal transplantation. Sequencing used immunoSEQ multiplex PCR; TCRdb keeps in-frame clones, though not all of them. The top ten hold approximately 16% of the sample, which has nearly 100,000 clones, about nine tenths seen once. The sequenced sample was PBMCs, obtained approximately 420 days after intestinal transplant. The receptors come from a human patient who received an intestinal transplant, so some T cells may come from the graft donor.

In its sample, this clone was seen once. The V and J genes are TRBV18 and TRBJ2-7; 11 bases are a match to TRBD1. The CDR3 is 15 amino acids. CDR1 and CDR2 (germline): KGHSH, LQKENI. V was pared by 2 bases and J by 3 bases, with 3 bases of the junction left unmatched. The CDR3, as DNA: TGTGCCAGCTCACCAACCGGGACAGGGGGCTACGAGCAGTACTTC. Protein product: CASSPTGTGGYEQYF.

The chain is built from TRBV5-1 and TRBJ2-3; no definite D call. There are 15 residues in the CDR3. The germline V gene has CDR1 SGHRS and CDR2 YFSETQ. V lost 0 bases and J 2 bases, leaving 10 bases between the germline ends. CDR3 amino acids: CASSLAVPNTDTQYF. CDR3 bases: TGCGCCAGCAGCTTGGCCGTCCCGAACACAGATACGCAGTATTTT.

The CDR3 spells CASSPRWGGATEAFF. As DNA, the CDR3 is TGTGCCAGCAGTCCTAGGTGGGGGGGGGCGACTGAAGCTTTCTTT. V usage is TRBV27 and J usage is TRBJ1-1; the D gene is possibly TRBD1 (6 bases). CDR3 length: 15 amino acids. CDR1 is MNHEY, CDR2 SMNVEV, per germline (reference sequence). V lost 5 bases and J 5 bases, leaving 18 bases between the germline ends.

V is TRBV4-1 and J is TRBJ2-3; TRBD1 matches 10 bases. This CDR3 contains 16 residues. Looked up from germline, CDR1 is MGHRA and CDR2 is YSYEKL. Germline trimming cut 4 bases from V and 6 bases from J; bases unmatched to any gene: 10. The CDR3 bases are TGCGCCAGCAGCCCAACCGACAGGGGGCTGATGGATACGCAGTATTTT. Translation gives CASSPTDRGLMDTQYF.

J is TRBJ1-2 and V is TRBV13; TRBD1 might be the D (5 bases). Germline V gives CDR1 PRHDT, CDR2 FYEKMQ (reference sequence). V shed 3 bases and J shed 1 base, with 15 bases lying between them. The length of the CDR3 is 16 residues. CDR3 in amino acids: CASSFWSRAGNYGYTF. CDR3 bases: TGTGCCAGCAGCTTCTGGTCCAGGGCGGGTAACTATGGCTACACCTTC.

The CDR3 loop is CASSLSRDGGDYGYTF. CDR3 nucleotide sequence: TGTGCCAGCAGCTTAAGCCGGGACGGAGGAGACTATGGCTACACCTTC. This chain joins TRBV7-9 and TRBJ1-2; tentative D call: TRBD1 (5 bases). The CDR3 covers 16 residues. Trimming took off 2 bases at V and 3 bases at J, with 16 bases between the two ends. CDR1 is SEHNR and CDR2 is FQNEAQ in the germline V gene (reference sequence).

V is TRBV11-2 and J is TRBJ2-7; 8 bases align to TRBD2. The CDR3 runs 15 residues. The V and J ends lost 4 bases and 6 bases, in that order; junction bases with no gene match: 11. Germline CDR1 reads SGHAT; CDR2 reads FQNNGV. CDR3 DNA sequence: TGTGCCAGCAGCTCCACCGGGGGGGTATCCGGCGAGCAGTACTTC. Protein: CASSSTGGVSGEQYF.

The V and J genes are TRBV7-8 and TRBJ1-3; 8 positions match TRBD1. The CDR3 contains 13 residues. The germline CDR1 and CDR2 sequences are SGHVS and FQNEAQ. With V trimmed by 2 bases and J by 10 bases, 4 bases remained unmatched. Here the CDR3 DNA reads TGTGCCAGCAGCTTATCAGGGGGCGTTACCATATATTTT. Its translation: CASSLSGGVTIYF.

This rearrangement joins TRBV19 to TRBJ2-1, with D unclear. V lost 4 bases to trimming and J lost 4 bases, with 5 bases between them. The length of the CDR3 is 12 residues. The germline CDR1 and CDR2 sequences are LNHDA and SQIVND (reference sequence). The CDR3 is CASSTYYNEQFF. For the CDR3, the DNA is TGTGCCAGTAGTACCTATTACAATGAGCAGTTCTTC.

The chain joins TRBV2 to TRBJ2-1; 8 nucleotides line up with TRBD2. The CDR3 is made up of 15 amino acids. CDR1 and CDR2 from the germline V gene are SNHLY and FYNNEI. Unmatched junction bases numbered 5, after V lost 7 bases and J lost 0 bases. CDR3 amino acids: CASIAGRLSYNEQFF. In DNA form, the CDR3 reads TGTGCCAGCATAGCGGGGCGCCTCTCCTACAATGAGCAGTTCTTC.

The chain employs TRBV7-9 and TRBJ1-2; possibly TRBD1 for D (5 bases). The germline V and J ends were trimmed by 1 base and 4 bases, with 16 bases remaining between them. This CDR3 contains 16 residues. Germline CDR1 is SEHNR and CDR2 is FQNEAQ (reference sequence). CDR3 loop: CASSLGRAGPVYGYTF. CDR3 bases: TGTGCCAGCAGCTTAGGGAGGGCAGGGCCTGTCTATGGCTACACCTTC. Based on the CDR3 plus reference TRBV7-9 and TRBJ1-2, the full variable domain is DTGVSQNPRHKITKRGQNVTFRCDPISEHNRLYWYRQTLGQGPEFLTYFQNEAQLEKSRLLSDRFSAERPKGSFSTLEIQRTEQGDSAMYLCASSLGRAGPVYGYTFGSGTRLTVV.

V usage is TRBV7-9 and J usage is TRBJ2-5, with 8 nucleotides matching TRBD1. CDR1 and CDR2 from the germline V gene are SEHNR and FQNEAQ (reference sequence). Trimming cost V 5 bases and J 5 bases; bases outside gene matches: 10. CDR3 size: 15 residues. Here the CDR3 reads CASSHLRGPMETQYF. The CDR3 nucleotides read TGTGCCAGCAGCCACCTCAGGGGGCCCATGGAGACCCAGTACTTC.

V is TRBV6-1 and J is TRBJ1-5; TRBD1 aligns across 7 bases. V lost 3 bases and J lost 0; bases outside the gene matches: 5. The CDR3 consists of 16 residues. Germline CDR1 and CDR2: MNHNS and SASEGT. CDR3 in DNA: TGTGCCAGCAGTGATTTGACAGGGCTTAGCAATCAGCCCCAGCATTTT. Its protein is CASSDLTGLSNQPQHF.